This passage covers 9 T cell receptor beta chains from one sample sequenced in a study of blood T cell repertoires in COVID-19. TCRdb's copy holds only in-frame clones and misses some; the assay was immunoSEQ multiplex PCR. The sample consists of 100,000 to 150,000 clones, 90% of them appearing once. Sequencing was carried out using peripheral blood. The receptor set was obtained from a woman aged 60-75 years with COVID-19, enrolled during active disease.

The rearrangement uses TRBV4-3 and TRBJ1-1; 8 bases map to TRBD1. Germline CDR1 is LGHNA and CDR2 is YSLEER. The J segment lost 12 bases and the V segment lost 0 bases, leaving 12 bases of the junction unmatched. CDR3 length: 15 residues. In DNA, the CDR3 is TGCGCCAGCAGCCAAGACTCGAGGACGGACAGGGCTTCTTTCTTT. This translates into CASSQDSRTDRASFF.

This sequence joins TRBV7-3 and TRBJ2-1; perhaps TRBD2 as D (6 bases). Germline values: CDR1 SGHTA, CDR2 FQGTGA. Trimming took off 5 bases at V and 5 bases at J, with 25 bases between the two ends. The CDR3 has 18 amino acids. The CDR3 loop is CASSLNRIAERIHNEQFF. The CDR3 DNA reads as TGTGCCAGCAGCCTCAATCGGATAGCGGAACGGATTCACAATGAGCAGTTCTTC.

This chain uses TRBV9 with TRBJ1-4; 8 positions match TRBD1. The CDR3 length is 17 residues. Germline CDR1 and CDR2: SGDLS and YYNGEE. Trimming took 4 bases from V and 3 from J; bases not matched to a gene: 11. CDR3 DNA: TGTGCCAGCAGCCTTCTCCAGGGGGCAGGACCTAATGAAAAACTGTTTTTT. It encodes CASSLLQGAGPNEKLFF.

The V and J genes are TRBV7-7 and TRBJ2-2; D is unclear. V was cut by 5 bases and J by 2 bases, with 12 bases left in between. This CDR3 spans 15 amino acids. Germline V gene data show CDR1 as SSHAT and CDR2 as FNYEAQ (reference sequence). The CDR3 is CASSPTDANTGELFF. CDR3 nucleotides: TGTGCCAGCAGCCCCACAGATGCCAACACCGGGGAGCTGTTTTTT.

The rearrangement uses TRBV6-1 and TRBJ1-5, with D perhaps TRBD1 (6 bases). Germline lookup yields CDR1 MNHNS and CDR2 SASEGT. V lost 0 bases, J lost 9 bases, and 15 bases lay in between. The CDR3 extends over 15 amino acids. The CDR3 region is CASSEARDRPRPQHF. In DNA, the CDR3 is TGTGCCAGCAGTGAAGCTAGAGACAGGCCGCGGCCCCAGCATTTT.

This chain connects TRBV29-1 to TRBJ1-1; 7 bases match TRBD1. J lost 6 bases, V lost 6 bases, and 4 bases had no gene match. Germline CDR1 is SQVTM and CDR2 is ANQGSEA. The CDR3 extends over 11 amino acids. CDR3 sequence: CSVHRGPEAFF. In nucleotides, the CDR3 is TGCAGCGTCCACAGGGGACCTGAAGCTTTCTTT.

This rearrangement joins TRBV13 to TRBJ1-1; 9 positions match TRBD1. The ends lost 0 bases at V and 5 bases at J; junction bases unmatched: 4. CDR1 PRHDT and CDR2 FYEKMQ come from the germline V gene (reference sequence). The CDR3 has 15 residues. The DNA for the CDR3 is TGTGCCAGCAGCTTAGGAGCCGGGACAGGGACTGAAGCTTTCTTT. Residues: CASSLGAGTGTEAFF.

This clone was observed once. The CDR3 reads CASSFLEGDLDEQYF. DNA of the CDR3: TGTGCCAGCAGCTTCCTAGAGGGGGATTTGGACGAGCAGTACTTC. The chain combines TRBV5-6 with TRBJ2-7; D possibly corresponds to TRBD1 (6 bases). The length of the CDR3 is 15 residues. V was cut by 2 bases and J by 5 bases, with 17 bases left in between. The germline gives CDR1 SGHDT, CDR2 YYEEEE.

This chain connects TRBV7-2 to TRBJ2-7; 11 nucleotides match TRBD1. The J segment lost 1 base and the V segment lost 0 bases, leaving 8 bases of the junction unmatched. Germline CDR1 and CDR2: SGHTA and FQGNSA. The CDR3 length is 18 residues. The CDR3 sequence: CASSLAYRTGGRSYEQYF. The CDR3 bases are TGTGCCAGCAGCTTAGCGTACCGGACAGGGGGCCGGTCCTACGAGCAGTACTTC. Supplemented by reference TRBV7-2 and TRBJ2-7, the full variable domain reads GAGVSQSPSNKVTEKGKDVELRCDPISGHTALYWYRQSLGQGLEFLIYFQGNSAPDKSGLPSDRFSAERTGGSVSTLTIQRTQQEDSAVYLCASSLAYRTGGRSYEQYFGPGTRLTVT.